Sequencing of this T cell receptor beta chain was carried out in a study of PD-1 blockade in classical Hodgkin lymphoma. Study-wide results and caveats: Later analyses included only patients treated at least 1 year post-ASCT. Before treatment, TCR diversity in newly diagnosed patients was reportedly lower than in healthy donors. Complete responders matched newly diagnosed patients in baseline diversity. Possible causes of repertoire differences, disease activity or prior therapy, remain undefined.

TCRdb keeps only in-frame clones here, not all; method: immunoSEQ multiplex PCR. The top ten clones hold 8% of a sample with fewer than 90,000 clones, 85% to 95% of them seen once. Regarding this clone: What it binds is not known.

All patients experienced relapse after autologous stem cell transplantation, and brentuximab vedotin exposure was variable. The V gene end was trimmed by 5 bases and the J gene end by 2 bases; junction bases not matched to a gene: 9. The germline V gene encodes CDR1 SGDLS and CDR2 YYNGEE. The CDR3 is 17 residues long. Sample: peripheral blood mononuclear cells (PBMCs), taken at baseline. The chain links TRBV9 to TRBJ2-1; the match to TRBD1 covers 11 bases. The clonotype comes from a human donor with classical Hodgkin lymphoma. The CDR3 sequence is CASRGQGVNETYNEQFF. The CDR3 coding sequence is TGTGCCAGCAGGGGACAGGGGGTAAATGAAACCTACAATGAGCAGTTCTTC.